One sample yielded the 27 T cell receptor beta chains listed below, sequenced in a study of technical replicates of blood from a handful of donors. Method: immunoSEQ multiplex PCR; TCRdb's copy keeps in-frame clones and lacks some. The sample lists about 78,000 clones, around 92% seen once, with 0.41% in the top ten. Sequences were obtained from T cells isolated from PBMCs. These receptors were obtained from a human donor in good health.

The V call is TRBV19, the J call TRBJ1-5; D gene unclear. This CDR3 spans 15 amino acids. V shed 3 bases and J shed 4 bases, with 13 bases lying between them. Germline lookup yields CDR1 LNHDA and CDR2 SQIVND (reference sequence). For the CDR3, the DNA is TGTGCCAGTAGTATTGCTGCGAGGTCAAATCAGCCCCAGCATTTT. It yields the protein CASSIAARSNQPQHF.

The V gene is TRBV28, the J gene TRBJ1-1, with D perhaps matching TRBD1 (5 bases). V lost 9 bases, J lost 5 bases, and 22 bases lay in between. The germline CDR1 and CDR2 sequences are MDHEN and SYDVKM. The CDR3 spans 15 residues. CDR3 bases: TGTGCCAGTGGCCAGGGACTCCCTCTGGGGACTGAAGCTTTCTTT. Residues: CASGQGLPLGTEAFF.

J is TRBJ2-1 and V is TRBV1; TRBD2, the table's D call, was not compared with the DNA. TRBV1 is termed a pseudogene. The CDR3 has 15 amino acids. The CDR3 sequence: CTSSLQSGGYNEQFF. The DNA of the CDR3 is TGCACCAGCAGCCTGCAAAGCGGGGGTTACAATGAGCAGTTCTTC.

The chain joins TRBV27 to TRBJ1-3, with TRBD1 matching over 7 bases. The CDR3 consists of 15 residues. Germline V gene sequence: CDR1 MNHEY, CDR2 SMNVEV (reference sequence). Losses at the gene ends were 2 bases for V and 4 bases for J; bases not matched to a gene: 5. As DNA, the CDR3 is TGTGCCAGCAGTTTAGAGGGGGCTAAGGGAAACACCATATATTTT. It translates to CASSLEGAKGNTIYF.

The chain has TRBV7-2 and TRBJ1-1, with unresolved D. The CDR3 spans 15 residues. The germline V and J ends were trimmed by 1 base and 0 bases, with 9 bases remaining between them. Germline V gene sequence: CDR1 SGHTA, CDR2 FQGNSA. The CDR3 region is CASSLVTDMNTEAFF. DNA for the CDR3: TGTGCCAGCAGCTTAGTAACCGACATGAACACTGAAGCTTTCTTT.

This clone was seen once. The V call is TRBV29-1, the J call TRBJ1-2; TRBD1 might be the D (6 bases). The CDR3 is made up of 12 amino acids. Germline values: CDR1 SQVTM, CDR2 ANQGSEA. Trimming pared 2 bases from V and 4 bases from J, leaving 8 bases between. The CDR3 sequence: CSVERTVYGYTF. DNA for the CDR3: TGCAGCGTTGAACGGACAGTCTATGGCTACACCTTC.

This sequence joins TRBV7-9 and TRBJ2-1; 8 nucleotides agree with TRBD1. The CDR3 is 16 residues long. Germline-derived CDR1 and CDR2 are SEHNR and FQNEAQ (reference sequence). With V trimmed by 5 bases and J by 15 bases, 21 bases remained unmatched. CDR3 DNA: TGTGCCAGCAGCCCTACGTACTTGCGACCGGACAGGGAGATGTTCTTC. Protein: CASSPTYLRPDREMFF. Looking up the rest from reference TRBV7-9 and TRBJ2-1 gives the full variable domain: DTGVSQNPRHKITKRGQNVTFRCDPISEHNRLYWYRQTLGQGPEFLTYFQNEAQLEKSRLLSDRFSAERPKGSFSTLEIQRTEQGDSAMYLCASSPTYLRPDREMFFGPGTRLTVL.

The chain recombines TRBV9 with TRBJ2-1; D ambiguous. V was cut by 4 bases and J by 8 bases, with 16 bases left in between. The CDR3 spans 14 residues. Germline V gives CDR1 SGDLS, CDR2 YYNGEE. The CDR3 nucleotides read TGTGCCAGCAGCCTCTCCATAGCCCGCGATGAGCAGTTCTTC. Translating it yields CASSLSIARDEQFF.

This CDR3 is CASSIRLAGVTNEQFF. The CDR3 nucleotides read TGTGCCAGTAGTATCCGGCTAGCGGGAGTAACCAATGAGCAGTTCTTC. The chain recombines TRBV19 with TRBJ2-1; 10 positions agree with TRBD2. Germline V gene lookup returns CDR1 LNHDA and CDR2 SQIVND (reference sequence). This CDR3 region has 16 residues. Unmatched junction bases numbered 8, after V lost 3 bases and J lost 6 bases.

The chain is built from TRBV4-3 and TRBJ2-2, with 13 bases that match TRBD2. This CDR3 is built from 17 residues. V shed 0 bases and J 5 bases; nucleotides not matched to a gene: 3. CDR1 LGHNA and CDR2 YSLEER come from the germline V gene. The CDR3: CASSQDWTSGSTGELFF. The CDR3 DNA follows: TGCGCCAGCAGCCAAGATTGGACTAGCGGGAGTACCGGGGAGCTGTTTTTT.

The CDR3 sequence is CASSLEPGSAYEQYF. Here the CDR3 DNA reads TGCGCCAGCAGCTTGGAGCCGGGTAGCGCCTACGAGCAGTACTTC. V gene TRBV5-1 combines with J gene TRBJ2-7; perhaps TRBD2 as D (5 bases). Germline V lookup: CDR1 SGHRS, CDR2 YFSETQ. The ends were cut back, 0 bases at V and 2 bases at J, with 12 bases in the middle. The CDR3 totals 15 residues. Looking up the rest from reference TRBV5-1 and TRBJ2-7 gives the full variable domain: KAGVTQTPRYLIKTRGQQVTLSCSPISGHRSVSWYQQTPGQGLQFLFEYFSETQRNKGNFPGRFSGRQFSNSRSEMNVSTLELGDSALYLCASSLEPGSAYEQYFGPGTRLTVT.

The gene calls are TRBV19 and TRBJ2-1; 7 positions match TRBD1. In germline, CDR1 is LNHDA, CDR2 SQIVND (reference sequence). The CDR3 extends over 17 amino acids. Trimming removed 6 bases from V and 5 bases from J; junction bases left unmatched: 16. CDR3 loop: CASSLRQFTGVHNEQFF. CDR3 coding DNA: TGTGCCAGTAGCTTAAGACAGTTCACAGGGGTACACAATGAGCAGTTCTTC. The complete variable domain, with remaining parts taken from reference TRBV19 and TRBJ2-1, reads DGGITQSPKYLFRKEGQNVTLSCEQNLNHDAMYWYRQDPGQGLRLIYYSQIVNDFQKGDIAEGYSVSREKKESFPLTVTSAQKNPTAFYLCASSLRQFTGVHNEQFFGPGTRLTVL.

V gene TRBV11-1 combines with J gene TRBJ2-7; D is perhaps TRBD2 (5 bases). Trimming shortened V by 8 bases and J by 6 bases, and 14 bases separated the two germline ends. CDR1 and CDR2 (germline): SGHAT, FQDESV (reference sequence). This CDR3 comprises 12 residues. The CDR3 region is CASSLAGGEQYF. CDR3 nucleotide sequence: TGTGCCAGCTCTCTTGCAGGAGGCGAGCAGTACTTC. The variable domain in full, with the rest retrieved from reference TRBV11-1 and TRBJ2-7, is EAEVAQSPRYKITEKSQAVAFWCDPISGHATLYWYRQILGQGPELLVQFQDESVVDDSQLPKDRFSAERLKGVDSTLKIQPAELGDSAMYLCASSLAGGEQYFGPGTRLTVT.

The chain carries TRBV7-9 and TRBJ1-1, with no clear D. The length of the CDR3 is 11 residues. V was trimmed by 11 bases and J by 1 base, leaving 8 bases between them. CDR1 and CDR2 from the germline V gene are SEHNR and FQNEAQ (reference sequence). CDR3 protein: CAAEKNTEAFF. The CDR3 nucleotides are TGTGCCGCTGAGAAGAACACTGAAGCTTTCTTT.

The chain uses TRBV23-1 and TRBJ1-2; no definite D call. TRBV23-1 qualifies as an ORF whose function is uncertain. This CDR3 has 17 amino acids. V dropped 2 bases and J dropped 7 bases, with 23 bases sitting between them. In DNA, the CDR3 is TGCGCCAGCAGTCAACCTCACCCTTTAGTCTCGTTTTTTGGCTACACCTTC. Its translation is CASSQPHPLVSFFGYTF.

CDR3 sequence reads: CASRLAGAGSSYNEQFF. The DNA for the CDR3 is TGTGCTAGTAGACTAGCGGGAGCAGGGAGCTCCTACAATGAGCAGTTCTTC. The rearrangement links TRBV12-5 to TRBJ2-1; TRBD2 agrees at 12 bases. The CDR3 has 17 residues. Germline V gene data show CDR1 as LGHNT and CDR2 as FRNRAP. Losses at the gene ends were 8 bases for V and 0 bases for J; bases not matched to a gene: 8.

CDR3 region: CAISPQGKNTEAFF. The CDR3 nucleotides are TGTGCCATCAGCCCACAGGGGAAGAACACTGAAGCTTTCTTT. The rearrangement joins TRBV10-3 to TRBJ1-1; 7 bases are a match to TRBD1. V trimming: 6 bases; J trimming: 1 base; junction bases outside the gene matches: 5. The CDR3 is 14 residues long. Germline V gene data show CDR1 as ENHRY and CDR2 as SYGVKD.

This sequence joins TRBV27 and TRBJ2-1; 10 bases are shared with TRBD2. V was pared by 7 bases and J by 5 bases, with 5 bases of the junction left unmatched. The CDR3 has 14 amino acids. CDR1 is MNHEY and CDR2 is SMNVEV in the germline V gene (reference sequence). CDR3 protein: CASTLGLANNEQFF. CDR3 nucleotide sequence: TGTGCCAGCACTTTGGGACTAGCGAACAATGAGCAGTTCTTC.

CDR3 DNA sequence: TGTGCCAGCAGTTACTCGGACAGGGTTGACTATGGCTACACCTTC. This translates into CASSYSDRVDYGYTF. V and J are TRBV6-5 and TRBJ1-2, with TRBD1 matching 8 bases. V gave up 0 bases and J gave up 3 bases; unmatched junction bases: 3. CDR1 and CDR2 (germline): MNHEY, SVGAGI. The CDR3 covers 15 residues.

This chain links TRBV2 with TRBJ2-1; 14 nucleotides align to TRBD2. The junction had 14 bases not matched to a gene; V was cut back by 4 bases and J by 9 bases. CDR1 and CDR2 (germline): SNHLY, FYNNEI. The CDR3 has 18 residues. The CDR3 DNA reads TGTGCCAGCAGTGCCTTTTGGGGACTAGCGGGAGATAGCGGTGAGCAGTTCTTC. The encoded protein is CASSAFWGLAGDSGEQFF.

The genes are TRBV25-1 and TRBJ2-2, with 7 bases lining up with TRBD1. Germline values: CDR1 MGHDK, CDR2 SYGVNS. CDR3 length equals 15 residues. V shed 8 bases and J 5 bases; nucleotides not matched to a gene: 11. CDR3 coding DNA: TGTGCCAGCGAGCCGCACAGGGGATGGACCGGGGAGCTGTTTTTT. The encoded protein is CASEPHRGWTGELFF.

The gene calls are TRBV6-5 and TRBJ2-2; D might be TRBD2 (5 bases). Per the germline V gene, CDR1 is MNHEY and CDR2 is SVGAGI. This CDR3 spans 15 amino acids. V was trimmed by 2 bases and J by 3 bases, leaving 10 bases between them. As DNA, the CDR3 is TGTGCCAGCAGTTACAATATCGGGGACACCGGGGAGCTGTTTTTT. It yields the protein CASSYNIGDTGELFF.

V usage is TRBV7-2 and J usage is TRBJ2-1, with 9 bases aligning to TRBD2. Losses at the gene ends were 5 bases for V and 4 bases for J; bases not matched to a gene: 6. CDR3 size: 15 residues. Germline-derived CDR1 and CDR2 are SGHTA and FQGNSA. The CDR3 protein is CASSLLAGLYNEQFF. CDR3 coding DNA: TGTGCCAGCAGCCTACTAGCGGGCCTTTACAATGAGCAGTTCTTC.

Worth noting for this clone: The germline gene is not matched at one end of the junction; a read error may be the cause. The chain couples TRBV6-5 to TRBJ2-5; D is undetermined. The germline gives CDR1 MNHEY, CDR2 SVGAGI. The CDR3 spans 12 residues. CDR3 in DNA: TGTGCCAGCAGTCGCGGTGAAGAGGCCCAGTACTTC. This codes for CASSRGEEAQYF.

This chain links TRBV2 with TRBJ2-2; the D is unclear. Germline V CDR1 and CDR2: SNHLY, FYNNEI. V shed 4 bases and J shed 1 base, with 10 bases lying between them. There are 15 residues in the CDR3. CDR3 in amino acids: CASSVQQQNTGELFF. In DNA, the CDR3 is TGTGCCAGCAGTGTTCAACAGCAGAACACCGGGGAGCTGTTTTTT.

This sequence joins TRBV5-1 and TRBJ1-1; unclear D gene. This CDR3 spans 15 amino acids. Deletions cut 4 bases from V and 4 bases from J, with 17 bases between. Germline V lookup: CDR1 SGHRS, CDR2 YFSETQ. CDR3 bases: TGCGCCAGCAGCCCAAACCCCGGGGAGGGCACTGAAGCTTTCTTT. Translating it yields CASSPNPGEGTEAFF.

This chain uses TRBV4-1 with TRBJ1-5; D perhaps matches TRBD1 (6 bases). Deletions cut 1 base from V and 4 bases from J, with 11 bases between. Germline CDR1 and CDR2: MGHRA and YSYEKL. The CDR3 totals 15 residues. CDR3 nucleotide sequence: TGCGCCAGCAGCCAAGGGAGACAGGAAAATCAGCCCCAGCATTTT. It codes for CASSQGRQENQPQHF.